The 4 T cell receptor beta chains below were found in one sample sequenced in a study of Ad26.COV2.S vaccination and SARS-CoV-2 variants. The treatment: around 19 received Ad26.COV2.S at low or high dose, single or two shots; five or six received placebo; per-sample allocation not given. Material that was analyzed had been drawn on day 63 after the first vaccine or placebo injection. Assay used: immunoSEQ multiplex PCR; TCRdb lists only in-frame clones, some missing. The data hold hundreds of thousands of clones, with around 87% observed a single time. The sequences come from peripheral blood, collected in a trial of Ad26.COV2.S vaccine versus placebo. These receptor sequences come from a person aged 18-60 years who received the Ad26.COV2.S COVID-19 vaccine or a placebo.

The chain joins TRBV30 to TRBJ2-7, with D hard to call. The V end was cut by 2 bases, the J end by 3 bases, with 5 bases between. The CDR3 contains 11 residues. Per germline, CDR1 GTSNPN and CDR2 SVGIG (reference sequence). The CDR3 region is CAWSFNYEQYF. CDR3 coding DNA: TGTGCCTGGAGTTTCAACTACGAGCAGTACTTC.

This clone was seen a single time. The chain employs TRBV7-2 and TRBJ1-1; a possible D gene is TRBD1 (6 bases). CDR1 and CDR2 from the germline V gene are SGHTA and FQGNSA. CDR3 length equals 13 residues. The V and J ends lost 6 bases and 6 bases respectively, with 14 bases between them. The CDR3 sequence: CASRRQGYAEAFF. The CDR3 bases are TGTGCCAGCAGGCGCCAGGGGTATGCTGAAGCTTTCTTT.

This clone has only a few counts. The CDR3 region is CASSFPTLPLHF. The CDR3 DNA reads as TGTGCCAGCAGCTTTCCGACTTTACCCCTCCACTTT. V gene TRBV7-9 combines with J gene TRBJ1-6; D is uncertain. The germline V gene encodes CDR1 SEHNR and CDR2 FQNEAQ (reference sequence). The CDR3 runs to 12 residues. The V end lost 3 bases, the J end lost 12 bases, and 9 bases lay between the germline ends.

The chain uses TRBV6-2 or TRBV6-3 and TRBJ2-3; no reliable D call. In germline, CDR1 is MNHEY, CDR2 SVGEGT. CDR3 length equals 15 residues. V was clipped by 2 bases and J by 2 bases, with 11 bases between them. The CDR3 DNA reads as TGTGCCAGCAGTTACGGCCGGTTTCTCACAGATACGCAGTATTTT. Its translation is CASSYGRFLTDTQYF.